This T cell receptor beta chain was observed in a study of T cells in Graves' hyperthyroidism and ophthalmopathy. RNA transcripts yielded amplified TCR beta CDR3 regions. The study used the HTBI primer set for a first-round RT-PCR of the TCR CDR3. TCRdb itself ran the multiplex PCR reads through MiXCR, one entry per CDR3 protein. The top ten hold around 7.7% of the sample, which has almost 600,000 distinct CDR3 sequences, about 43% seen once. There are 13 residues in the CDR3. Trimming pared 7 bases from V and 9 bases from J, leaving 16 bases between. Germline lookup yields CDR1 MNHNY and CDR2 SVGAGI (reference sequence).

The clonotype was recovered from a woman aged 18-35 years with Graves' hyperthyroidism. The chain is built from TRBV6-6 and TRBJ2-1; tentatively, D is TRBD1 or TRBD2 (5 bases each). The source material was peripheral blood or thyroid tissue (not recorded which). The CDR3 bases are TGTGCCAGCATCCTGGGGGTAGGGAGTGAGCAGTTCTTC. As protein: CASILGVGSEQFF.